The 19 T cell receptor beta chains listed next were all sequenced from one sample in a study of cytomegalovirus exposure and HLA in healthy donors. PCR was performed using 60 Vbeta and 13 Jbeta primers. TCRdb keeps only in-frame clones here, not all; method: immunoSEQ multiplex PCR. This table has 100,000 to 120,000 clones, 79% appearing once. Sequencing was performed on PBMCs. The receptor source for this set is a young man in good health and CMV-seropositive.

This chain links TRBV10-1 with TRBJ2-1; TRBD1 aligns across 7 bases. V gave up 4 bases and J gave up 1 base; unmatched junction bases: 1. Germline CDR1 is WNHNN and CDR2 is SYGVQD (reference sequence). The CDR3 spans 14 residues. CDR3 residues: CASSGRGSYNEQFF. CDR3 sequence (DNA): TGCGCCAGCAGTGGCAGGGGGTCCTACAATGAGCAGTTCTTC.

This clone has only one observation. The chain recombines TRBV12-5 with TRBJ2-7, with D possibly being TRBD1 (6 bases). V was shortened by 7 bases and J by 3 bases, with 10 bases between the two germline ends. Germline V gene sequence: CDR1 LGHNT, CDR2 FRNRAP. The CDR3 has 12 amino acids. The DNA of the CDR3 is TGTGCTAGTGCACAGACAGGCTACGAGCAGTACTTC. Protein sequence: CASAQTGYEQYF.

This chain joins TRBV5-4 and TRBJ2-7, with 8 bases matching TRBD1. After removal of 2 bases from V and 3 bases from J, the junction contained 7 bases not matched to a gene. The V gene's germline CDR1 is SGHNT and CDR2 YYREEE (reference sequence). This CDR3 contains 15 residues. CDR3 sequence reads: CASSFPGQALYEQYF. CDR3 nucleotide sequence: TGTGCCAGCAGCTTTCCGGGACAGGCGCTCTACGAGCAGTACTTC.

The chain carries TRBV4-1 and TRBJ2-7; D might be TRBD1 (5 bases). Trimming stripped 5 bases from V and 0 bases from J, with 17 bases between. Germline CDR1 and CDR2: MGHRA and YSYEKL. The CDR3 is made up of 16 amino acids. CDR3 DNA sequence: TGCGCCAGCAGCGAAACGGCACAGGCGAGCTCCTACGAGCAGTACTTC. Translating it yields CASSETAQASSYEQYF.

The rearrangement uses TRBV6-5 and TRBJ2-1, with 10 bases matching TRBD2. Germline CDR1 MNHEY, CDR2 SVGAGI. Losses at the gene ends were 2 bases for V and 8 bases for J; bases not matched to a gene: 3. CDR3 size: 14 residues. The CDR3 coding sequence is TGTGCCAGCAGTTACCAGCGGGGGGGCCATGAGCAGTTCTTC. This sequence encodes CASSYQRGGHEQFF.

The chain uses TRBV2 and TRBJ1-2; possible D gene TRBD1, 6 bases. The length of the CDR3 is 15 residues. The V gene lost 5 bases and the J gene lost 2 bases, with 15 bases spanning the gap. Germline lookup yields CDR1 SNHLY and CDR2 FYNNEI. DNA of the CDR3: TGTGCCAGCAGTTCACAGGGACCCGAGAACTATGGCTACACCTTC. As protein: CASSSQGPENYGYTF.

The count of this clone is one. The J gene is TRBJ1-2, the V gene TRBV11-3; D possibly corresponds to TRBD1 (6 bases). CDR3 length equals 15 residues. V lost 5 bases to trimming and J lost 0 bases, with 13 bases between them. The V gene's germline CDR1 is SGHNT and CDR2 YENEEA. The CDR3 DNA follows: TGTGCCAGCAGCCAGGGGCAGCCTTCTAACTATGGCTACACCTTC. This sequence encodes CASSQGQPSNYGYTF.

V usage is TRBV12-5 and J usage is TRBJ1-3; 8 bases are a match to TRBD1. The V segment lost 1 base and the J segment 1 base; nucleotides outside the gene matches: 6. Germline lookup yields CDR1 LGHNT and CDR2 FRNRAP. This CDR3 has 17 amino acids. DNA of the CDR3: TGTGCTAGTGGTTTGGAAGCAGGGGGCGCGTCTGGAAACACCATATATTTT. This codes for CASGLEAGGASGNTIYF.

This rearrangement joins TRBV6-8 to TRBJ1-1, with D possibly being TRBD1 (6 bases). The CDR3 sequence is 15 residues long. Trimming pared 10 bases from V and 0 bases from J, leaving 18 bases between. CDR1 is MNHGY and CDR2 is SAAAGT in the germline V gene. The CDR3 here is CATTVLQGMNTEAFF. The CDR3 region has the DNA TGTGCCACTACTGTGCTTCAGGGGATGAACACTGAAGCTTTCTTT.

This chain links TRBV5-1 with TRBJ1-2, with D possibly matching TRBD1 (5 bases). Germline V lookup: CDR1 SGHRS, CDR2 YFSETQ. With 0 bases removed from V and 7 bases from J, the gap between germline ends came to 13 bases. The CDR3 consists of 14 residues. CDR3 in DNA: TGCGCCAGCAGCTTGGTACAGGACCCTAGTGGCTACACCTTC. This encodes CASSLVQDPSGYTF.

The V call is TRBV2, the J call TRBJ2-7; possible D gene TRBD1, 5 bases. CDR1 is SNHLY, CDR2 FYNNEI, per germline. The CDR3 has 12 amino acids. The V gene lost 1 base and the J gene lost 5 bases, with 6 bases spanning the gap. CDR3 in amino acids: CASSEEGNEQYF. The DNA for the CDR3 is TGTGCCAGCAGTGAAGAGGGGAACGAGCAGTACTTC.

V usage is TRBV4-2 and J usage is TRBJ2-1, with 8 bases aligning to TRBD2. Germline lookup yields CDR1 LGHNA and CDR2 YNFKEQ. The J segment lost 5 bases and the V segment lost 4 bases, leaving 7 bases of the junction unmatched. The CDR3 covers 15 residues. In nucleotides, the CDR3 is TGTGCCAGCAGCCGCGGGGGGCGACCGGACAATGAGCAGTTCTTC. As protein: CASSRGGRPDNEQFF.

With regard to this clone: Other DNA variants within this sample encode the same CDR3. CDR3 sequence reads: CASSLPGGDGYTF. The CDR3, as DNA: TGTGCCAGCAGCCTGCCGGGAGGGGATGGCTACACCTTC. The chain recombines TRBV5-6 with TRBJ1-2; D is possibly TRBD1 (5 bases). The CDR3 runs 13 residues. V lost 4 bases and J lost 6, with 13 bases in between. Germline V gene lookup returns CDR1 SGHDT and CDR2 YYEEEE.

The chain links TRBV30 to TRBJ1-1; no clear D gene. Germline V gene sequence: CDR1 GTSNPN, CDR2 SVGIG (reference sequence). Trimming took off 0 bases at V and 5 bases at J, with 10 bases between the two ends. The CDR3 is made up of 13 amino acids. CDR3 sequence (DNA): TGTGCCTGGAGTGTACCGGGCGGGACTGAAGCTTTCTTT. This sequence encodes CAWSVPGGTEAFF.

The chain couples TRBV29-1 to TRBJ1-2; 9 bases align to TRBD1. V lost 4 bases to trimming and J lost 3 bases; unmatched junction nucleotides: 6. Germline lookup yields CDR1 SQVTM and CDR2 ANQGSEA. This CDR3 has 14 amino acids. CDR3 region: CSVGVGQGDYGYTF. The CDR3 bases are TGCAGCGTTGGGGTGGGACAGGGCGACTATGGCTACACCTTC.

The rearrangement uses TRBV6-4 and TRBJ2-3; the match to TRBD2 covers 9 bases. Trimming removed 2 bases from V and 1 base from J; junction bases left unmatched: 1. The germline gives CDR1 MRHNA, CDR2 SNTAGT. CDR3 size: 15 residues. CDR3 sequence (DNA): TGTGCCAGCAGTGACAAGCGGGGGGGCACAGATACGCAGTATTTT. It is translated as CASSDKRGGTDTQYF.

In its sample, this clone was seen once. The chain employs TRBV21-1 and TRBJ2-7; whether TRBD2, the table's D call, matches the DNA was not checked. TRBV21-1 is tagged as a pseudogene. The CDR3 loop spans 17 amino acids. The CDR3 protein is CASSKGLPGTSGYEQYF. In nucleotides, the CDR3 is TGTGCCAGCAGCAAAGGTTTACCCGGGACTTCTGGCTACGAGCAGTACTTC.

V usage is TRBV4-3 and J usage is TRBJ1-2; a weak D match, TRBD1 (5 bases). The CDR3 spans 14 residues. Trimming took off 0 bases at V and 4 bases at J, with 9 bases between the two ends. Germline V CDR1 and CDR2: LGHNA, YSLEER. This chain's CDR3 is CASSQDRQSYGYTF. In DNA form, the CDR3 reads TGCGCCAGCAGCCAAGATAGACAGAGCTATGGCTACACCTTC.

This clone occurred many times. This chain uses TRBV5-8 with TRBJ1-5, with TRBD1 as a possible D gene (6 bases). The CDR3 loop spans 15 amino acids. Germline V lookup: CDR1 SGHTS, CDR2 YDEGEE. The germline V and J ends were trimmed by 0 bases and 3 bases, with 10 bases remaining between them. CDR3 region: CASSLDQGTNQPQHF. The CDR3 coding sequence is TGTGCCAGCAGCTTGGACCAGGGGACCAATCAGCCCCAGCATTTT.